This note documents a single T cell receptor (beta chain) sequence. The V and J ends lost 6 bases and 6 bases, in that order; junction bases with no gene match: 3. This CDR3 spans 13 amino acids. Per the germline V gene, CDR1 is SGHAT and CDR2 is FQNNGV. These data originate in a study of technical replicates of blood from several donors. TCRdb's table, derived via immunoSEQ multiplex PCR, lists solely in-frame clones and lacks some. The table has some 70,000 clones, 95% to 98% seen once. This rearrangement joins TRBV11-2 to TRBJ2-2, with 8 bases aligning to TRBD2. The TCR sequence derives from a human donor in good health. Sequencing input: T cells isolated from PBMCs. The CDR3 region has the DNA TGTGCCAGCAGTCCGGGAGGGCCCGGGGAGCTGTTTTTT. Its translation is CASSPGGPGELFF.